These 15 T cell receptor beta chains originate from one sample sequenced in a study of blood T cell repertoires in COVID-19. Generated by immunoSEQ multiplex PCR, the TCRdb table keeps only in-frame clones and is missing some. The sample has 200,000 or so clones; 88% are singletons. The sequenced material came from peripheral blood. Source of these receptors: a man between 65 and 85 years old with acute or convalescent COVID-19.

The rearrangement joins TRBV2 to TRBJ2-2; tentative D call: TRBD1 (6 bases). V was shortened by 6 bases and J by 2 bases, with 10 bases between the two germline ends. Looked up from germline, CDR1 is SNHLY and CDR2 is FYNNEI. CDR3 length equals 14 residues. CDR3 nucleotide sequence: TGTGCCAGCAGGGAACAGGGTAACACCGGGGAGCTGTTTTTT. Translation: CASREQGNTGELFF.

The chain carries TRBV11-2 and TRBJ1-5; 10 bases agree with TRBD1. With V trimmed by 3 bases and J by 3 bases, 2 bases remained unmatched. The germline gives CDR1 SGHAT, CDR2 FQNNGV. The CDR3 runs to 15 residues. CDR3 amino acids: CASSFGTGANQPQHF. The CDR3 DNA is TGTGCCAGCAGCTTTGGGACAGGGGCCAATCAGCCCCAGCATTTT.

The chain is built from TRBV6-2 or TRBV6-3 and TRBJ2-7; weak D call: TRBD1 (5 bases). V gave up 5 bases and J gave up 2 bases, with 13 bases separating them. Germline V CDR1 and CDR2: MNHEY, SVGEGT. The CDR3 sequence is 14 residues long. CDR3 sequence reads: CASSQRQNTYEQYF. DNA of the CDR3: TGTGCCAGCAGTCAGAGACAGAACACCTACGAGCAGTACTTC.

V gene TRBV10-3 combines with J gene TRBJ2-2; 7 positions agree with TRBD1. The germline V gene encodes CDR1 ENHRY and CDR2 SYGVKD. CDR3 length equals 15 residues. The V and J ends lost 6 bases and 0 bases, in that order; junction bases with no gene match: 4. As DNA, the CDR3 is TGTGCCATCAGCAGACAGGGTCCGAACACCGGGGAGCTGTTTTTT. It yields the protein CAISRQGPNTGELFF.

The chain links TRBV28 to TRBJ1-5, with TRBD1 matching over 8 bases. The V gene's germline CDR1 is MDHEN and CDR2 SYDVKM. The CDR3 spans 15 residues. Losses at the gene ends were 8 bases for V and 4 bases for J; bases not matched to a gene: 10. The CDR3 spells CASRQRTGWNQPQHF. For the CDR3, the DNA is TGTGCCAGCCGGCAGCGGACAGGGTGGAATCAGCCCCAGCATTTT.

V and J are TRBV18 and TRBJ2-6; tentatively, D is TRBD1 (5 bases). This CDR3 is built from 16 residues. V gave up 1 base and J gave up 0 bases, with 7 bases separating them. CDR1 and CDR2 from the germline V gene are KGHSH and LQKENI. The CDR3 loop reads CASSPLDSSGANVLTF. The CDR3 coding sequence is TGTGCCAGCTCACCACTCGACAGCTCTGGGGCCAACGTCCTGACTTTC. Full variable domain (missing parts from reference TRBV18 and TRBJ2-6): NAGVMQNPRHLVRRRGQEARLRCSPMKGHSHVYWYRQLPEEGLKFMVYLQKENIIDESGMPKERFSAEFPKEGPSILRIQQVVRGDSAAYFCASSPLDSSGANVLTFGAGSRLTVL.

This sequence joins TRBV2 and TRBJ2-2; D is ambiguous. CDR3 size: 13 residues. With 8 bases removed from V and 2 bases from J, the gap between germline ends came to 9 bases. Germline CDR1 and CDR2: SNHLY and FYNNEI. The CDR3 sequence: CASLQQNTGELFF. CDR3 bases: TGTGCCAGCCTACAGCAAAACACCGGGGAGCTGTTTTTT.

The chain combines TRBV5-1 with TRBJ1-1; D uncertain. Germline-derived CDR1 and CDR2 are SGHRS and YFSETQ. This CDR3 contains 14 residues. Deletions cut 0 bases from V and 3 bases from J, with 9 bases between. Here the CDR3 reads CASSLAGWDTEAFF. CDR3 in DNA: TGCGCCAGCAGCTTGGCGGGTTGGGACACTGAAGCTTTCTTT.

This clone was detected once. This chain uses TRBV6-1 with TRBJ1-1; D gene uncertain. The CDR3 is made up of 13 amino acids. Between the trimmed V and J ends, which lost 2 bases and 8 bases, there was a span of 12 bases. CDR1 and CDR2 from the germline V gene are MNHNS and SASEGT. DNA of the CDR3: TGTGCCAGCAGTGAAAGTAATTCGCGGGAAGCTTTCTTT. It yields the protein CASSESNSREAFF.

On this clone itself: The junction departs from the called germline gene at one end, perhaps through a read error. The chain uses TRBV3-1 (or the pseudogene TRBV3-2) and TRBJ1-5; D is uncertain. This CDR3 region has 14 residues. CDR1 and CDR2 (germline): LGHDT, YNNKEL (reference sequence). The CDR3 reads CASSQAFSNQPQHF. In DNA, the CDR3 is TGTGCCAGCAGTCAAGCCTTTAGCAATCAGCCCCAGCATTTT.

V gene TRBV7-8 combines with J gene TRBJ1-2; the match to TRBD1 covers 8 bases. From germline, CDR1 is SGHVS and CDR2 FQNEAQ. V lost 5 bases and J lost 8; bases outside the gene matches: 7. This CDR3 is 13 amino acids long. The DNA for the CDR3 is TGTGCCAGCAGCCTCGGACAGGGTGGGGGCTACACCTTC. It codes for CASSLGQGGGYTF. Variable domain in full (rest from reference TRBV7-8 and TRBJ1-2): GAGVSQSPRYKVAKRGQDVALRCDPISGHVSLFWYQQALGQGPEFLTYFQNEAQLDKSGLPSDRFFAERPEGSVSTLKIQRTQQEDSAVYLCASSLGQGGGYTFGSGTRLTVV.

The chain has TRBV19 and TRBJ2-7; 7 positions agree with TRBD2. The CDR3 spans 14 residues. CDR1 and CDR2 (germline): LNHDA, SQIVND (reference sequence). Unmatched junction bases numbered 5, after V lost 3 bases and J lost 3 bases. CDR3 nucleotides: TGTGCCAGTAGTATGTCTAGCGGACGCTACGAGCAGTACTTC. This gives the protein CASSMSSGRYEQYF.

The V call is TRBV7-3, the J call TRBJ1-1; tentative D call: TRBD1 (5 bases). The CDR3 has 17 residues. CDR1 is SGHTA and CDR2 is FQGTGA in the germline V gene. The V end was cut by 1 base, the J end by 2 bases, with 17 bases between. The CDR3 spells CASSLSWTYVSNTEAFF. DNA for the CDR3: TGTGCCAGCAGCTTAAGTTGGACATACGTTTCAAACACTGAAGCTTTCTTT.

The rearrangement uses TRBV5-6 and TRBJ1-2; possibly TRBD1 for D (6 bases). Per the germline V gene, CDR1 is SGHDT and CDR2 is YYEEEE. Trimming took 2 bases from V and 0 from J, leaving 17 bases between them. This CDR3 has 17 residues. The CDR3 reads CASSFGAGVISNYGYTF. The CDR3 DNA reads as TGTGCCAGCAGCTTCGGGGCAGGGGTTATATCTAACTATGGCTACACCTTC. Complete variable domain (other parts from reference TRBV5-6 and TRBJ1-2): DAGVTQSPTHLIKTRGQQVTLRCSPKSGHDTVSWYQQALGQGPQFIFQYYEEEERQRGNFPDRFSGHQFPNYSSELNVNALLLGDSALYLCASSFGAGVISNYGYTFGSGTRLTVV.

CDR3 region: CASSLGLAGAYEQYF. The CDR3 DNA reads TGTGCCAGCAGCCTGGGACTAGCGGGAGCCTACGAGCAGTACTTC. The V call is TRBV3-1 (or the pseudogene TRBV3-2), the J call TRBJ2-7; 14 bases match TRBD2. V shed 4 bases and J 2 bases; nucleotides not matched to a gene: 1. From germline, CDR1 is LGHDT and CDR2 YNNKEL (reference sequence). This CDR3 has 15 amino acids.